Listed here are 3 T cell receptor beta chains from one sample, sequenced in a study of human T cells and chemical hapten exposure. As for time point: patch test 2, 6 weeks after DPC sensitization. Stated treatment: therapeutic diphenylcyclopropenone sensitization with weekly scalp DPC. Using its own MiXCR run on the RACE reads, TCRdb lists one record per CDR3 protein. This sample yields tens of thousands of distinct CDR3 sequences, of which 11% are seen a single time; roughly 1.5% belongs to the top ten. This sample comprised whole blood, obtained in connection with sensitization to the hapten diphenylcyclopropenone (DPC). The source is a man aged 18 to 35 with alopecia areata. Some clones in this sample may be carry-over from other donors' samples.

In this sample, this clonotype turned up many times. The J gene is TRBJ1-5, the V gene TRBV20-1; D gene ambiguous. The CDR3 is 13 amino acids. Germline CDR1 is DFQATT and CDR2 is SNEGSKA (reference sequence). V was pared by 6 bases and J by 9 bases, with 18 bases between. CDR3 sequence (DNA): TGCAGTGCCCCACTTTACACATTTGGGCCCCAGCATTTT. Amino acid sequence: CSAPLYTFGPQHF.

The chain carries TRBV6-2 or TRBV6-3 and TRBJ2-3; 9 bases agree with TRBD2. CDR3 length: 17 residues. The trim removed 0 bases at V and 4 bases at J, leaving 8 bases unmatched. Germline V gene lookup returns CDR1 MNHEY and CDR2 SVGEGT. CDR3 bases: TGTGCCAGCAGTTACTCCCCGCGGGGGGGCTCCCCAGATACGCAGTATTTT. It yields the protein CASSYSPRGGSPDTQYF.

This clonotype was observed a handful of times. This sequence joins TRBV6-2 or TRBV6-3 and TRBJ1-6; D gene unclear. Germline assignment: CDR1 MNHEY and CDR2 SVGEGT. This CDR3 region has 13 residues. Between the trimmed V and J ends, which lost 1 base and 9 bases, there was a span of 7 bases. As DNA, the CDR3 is TGTGCCAGCAGTTACTACCTCCGTTCACCCCTCCACTTT. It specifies CASSYYLRSPLHF.